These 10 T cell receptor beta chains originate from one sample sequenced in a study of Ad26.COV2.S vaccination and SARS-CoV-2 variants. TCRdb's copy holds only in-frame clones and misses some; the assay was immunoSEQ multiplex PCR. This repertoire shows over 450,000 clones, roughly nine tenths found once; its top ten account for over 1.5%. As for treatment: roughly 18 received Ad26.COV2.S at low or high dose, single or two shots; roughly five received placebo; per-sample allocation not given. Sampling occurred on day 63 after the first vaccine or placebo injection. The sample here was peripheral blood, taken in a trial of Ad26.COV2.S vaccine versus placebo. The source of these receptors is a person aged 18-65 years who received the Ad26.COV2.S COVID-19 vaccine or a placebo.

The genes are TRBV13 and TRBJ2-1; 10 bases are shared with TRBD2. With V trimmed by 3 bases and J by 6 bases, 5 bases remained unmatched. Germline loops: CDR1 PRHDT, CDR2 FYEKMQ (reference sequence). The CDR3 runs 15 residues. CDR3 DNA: TGTGCCAGCAGCTTCCCTAGCGGGAGAGGCAATGAGCAGTTCTTC. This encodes CASSFPSGRGNEQFF.

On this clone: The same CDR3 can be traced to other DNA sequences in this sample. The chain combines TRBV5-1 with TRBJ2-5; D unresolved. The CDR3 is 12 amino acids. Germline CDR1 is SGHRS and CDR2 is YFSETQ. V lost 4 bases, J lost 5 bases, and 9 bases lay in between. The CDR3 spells CASSPTGETQYF. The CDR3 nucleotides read TGCGCCAGCAGCCCGACCGGGGAGACCCAGTACTTC.

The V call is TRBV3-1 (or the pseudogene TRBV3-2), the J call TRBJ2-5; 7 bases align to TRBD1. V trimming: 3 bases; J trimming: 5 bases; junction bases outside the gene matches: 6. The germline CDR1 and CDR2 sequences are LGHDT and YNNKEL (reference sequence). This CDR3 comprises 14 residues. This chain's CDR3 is CASSHRQGRETQYF. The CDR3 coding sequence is TGTGCCAGCAGCCATAGACAGGGACGTGAGACCCAGTACTTC.

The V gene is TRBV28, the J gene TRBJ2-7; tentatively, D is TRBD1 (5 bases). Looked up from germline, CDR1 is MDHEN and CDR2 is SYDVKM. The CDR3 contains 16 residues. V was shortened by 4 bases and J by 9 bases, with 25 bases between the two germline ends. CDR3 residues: CASSSYRQLRIPLQYF. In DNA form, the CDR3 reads TGTGCCAGCAGTTCATACCGACAGTTGAGGATACCCCTGCAGTACTTC.

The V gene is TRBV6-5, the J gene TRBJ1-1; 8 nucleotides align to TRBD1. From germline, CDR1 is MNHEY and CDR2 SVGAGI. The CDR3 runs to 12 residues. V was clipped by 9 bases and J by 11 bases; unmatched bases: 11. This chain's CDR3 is CASRDLRGLAFF. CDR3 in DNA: TGTGCCAGTCGTGACCTCAGGGGGCTCGCTTTCTTT.

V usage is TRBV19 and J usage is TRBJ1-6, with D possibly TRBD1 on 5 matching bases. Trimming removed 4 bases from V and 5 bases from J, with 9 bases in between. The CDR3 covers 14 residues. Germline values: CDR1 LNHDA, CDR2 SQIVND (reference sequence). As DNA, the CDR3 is TGTGCCAGTAGTAACAGGTGGGATAATTCACCCCTCCACTTT. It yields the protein CASSNRWDNSPLHF. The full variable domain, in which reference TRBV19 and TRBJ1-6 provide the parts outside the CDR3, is DGGITQSPKYLFRKEGQNVTLSCEQNLNHDAMYWYRQDPGQGLRLIYYSQIVNDFQKGDIAEGYSVSREKKESFPLTVTSAQKNPTAFYLCASSNRWDNSPLHFGNGTRLTVT.

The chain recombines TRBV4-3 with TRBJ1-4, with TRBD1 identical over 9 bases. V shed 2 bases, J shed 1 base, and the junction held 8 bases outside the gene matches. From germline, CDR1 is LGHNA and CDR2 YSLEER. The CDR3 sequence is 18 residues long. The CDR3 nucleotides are TGCGCCAGCAGCCAATACCCGGGACAGGGTGTAACTAATGAAAAACTGTTTTTT. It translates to CASSQYPGQGVTNEKLFF.

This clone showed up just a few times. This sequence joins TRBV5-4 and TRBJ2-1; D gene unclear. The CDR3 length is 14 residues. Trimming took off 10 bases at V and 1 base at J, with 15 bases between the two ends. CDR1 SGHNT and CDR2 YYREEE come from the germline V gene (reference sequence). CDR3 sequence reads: CAASGGFSYNEQFF. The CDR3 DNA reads TGTGCCGCCTCGGGCGGCTTTTCCTACAATGAGCAGTTCTTC.

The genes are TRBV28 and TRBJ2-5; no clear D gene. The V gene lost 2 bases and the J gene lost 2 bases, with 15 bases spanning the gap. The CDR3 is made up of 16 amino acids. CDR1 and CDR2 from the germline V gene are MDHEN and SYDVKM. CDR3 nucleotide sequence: TGTGCCAGCAGTTTAATTGGGTTCTCTACGCAAGAGACCCAGTACTTC. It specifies CASSLIGFSTQETQYF.

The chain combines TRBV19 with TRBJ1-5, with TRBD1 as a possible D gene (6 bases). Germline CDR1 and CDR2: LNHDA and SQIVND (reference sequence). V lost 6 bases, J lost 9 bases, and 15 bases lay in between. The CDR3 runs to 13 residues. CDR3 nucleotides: TGTGCCAGTAGCGAGCAGGGGTTTTGGCCCCAGCATTTT. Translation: CASSEQGFWPQHF.